This T cell receptor (beta chain) stems from a study of T-cell memory formation after mild COVID-19. Germline V lookup: CDR1 MGHRA, CDR2 YSYEKL. The V gene lost 4 bases and the J gene lost 0 bases, with 13 bases spanning the gap. The CDR3 has 17 amino acids. TCRdb reprocessed the 5' RACE reads with MiXCR, giving one entry per CDR3 protein. The sample holds 250,000 to 400,000 distinct CDR3 sequences; around 15% are singletons and the top ten take 21%. The V and J genes are TRBV4-1 and TRBJ2-6, with D perhaps TRBD1 or TRBD2 (6 bases each). The source material was PBMCs or a T cell subset sorted from them (not recorded which). This TCR was recovered from a man younger than 30 who had mild COVID-19 (a few samples of this study predate the infection). Cell type and time point are not known. This CDR3 is CASSLGGWDSGANVLTF. CDR3 nucleotides: TGCGCCAGCAGCCTAGGGGGGTGGGACTCTGGGGCCAACGTCCTGACTTTC.